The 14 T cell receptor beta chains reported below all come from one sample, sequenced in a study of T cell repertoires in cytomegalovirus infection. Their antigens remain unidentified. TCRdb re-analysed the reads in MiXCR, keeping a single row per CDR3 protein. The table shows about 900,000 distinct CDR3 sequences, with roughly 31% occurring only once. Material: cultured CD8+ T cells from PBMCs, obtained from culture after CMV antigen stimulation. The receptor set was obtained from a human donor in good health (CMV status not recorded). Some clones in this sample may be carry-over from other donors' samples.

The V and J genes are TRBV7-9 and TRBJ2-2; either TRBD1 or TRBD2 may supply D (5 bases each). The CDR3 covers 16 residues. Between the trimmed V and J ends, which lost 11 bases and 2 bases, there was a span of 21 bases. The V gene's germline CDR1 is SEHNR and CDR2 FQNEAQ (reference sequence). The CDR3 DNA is TGTGCCTCCCCCTCCGCGAGGGGCCCAAACACCGGGGAGCTGTTTTTT. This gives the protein CASPSARGPNTGELFF.

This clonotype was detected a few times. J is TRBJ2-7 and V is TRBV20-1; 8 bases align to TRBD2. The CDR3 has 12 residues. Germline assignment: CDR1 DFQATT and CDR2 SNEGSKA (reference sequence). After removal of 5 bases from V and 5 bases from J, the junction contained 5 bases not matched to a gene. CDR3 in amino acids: CSAALLADEQYF. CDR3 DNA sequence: TGCAGTGCTGCGTTACTAGCGGACGAGCAGTACTTC.

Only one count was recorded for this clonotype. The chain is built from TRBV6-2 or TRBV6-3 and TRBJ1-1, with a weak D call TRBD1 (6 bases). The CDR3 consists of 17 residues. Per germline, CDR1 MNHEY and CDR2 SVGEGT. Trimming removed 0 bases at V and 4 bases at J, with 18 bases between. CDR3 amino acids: CASSYSPFGGGGTEAFF. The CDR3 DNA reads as TGTGCCAGCAGTTACTCGCCCTTTGGAGGAGGGGGCACTGAAGCTTTCTTT.

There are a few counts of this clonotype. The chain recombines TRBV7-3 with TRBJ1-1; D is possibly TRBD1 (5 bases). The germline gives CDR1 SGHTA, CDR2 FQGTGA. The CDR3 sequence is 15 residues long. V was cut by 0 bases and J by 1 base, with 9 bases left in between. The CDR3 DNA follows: TGTGCCAGCAGCTTAACGGCAGGGACGAACACTGAAGCTTTCTTT. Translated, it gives CASSLTAGTNTEAFF.

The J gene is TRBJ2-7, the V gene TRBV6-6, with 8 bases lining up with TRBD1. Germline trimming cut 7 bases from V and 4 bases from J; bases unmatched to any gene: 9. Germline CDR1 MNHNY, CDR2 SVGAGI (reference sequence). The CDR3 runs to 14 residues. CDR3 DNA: TGTGCCAGCATCCCCGGGACAGGCGCTTACGAGCAGTACGTC. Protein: CASIPGTGAYEQYV.

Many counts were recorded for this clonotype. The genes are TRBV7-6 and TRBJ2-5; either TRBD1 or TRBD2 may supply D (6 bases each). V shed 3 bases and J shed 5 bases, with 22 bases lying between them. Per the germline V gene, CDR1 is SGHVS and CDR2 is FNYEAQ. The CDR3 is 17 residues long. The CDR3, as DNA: TGTGCCAGCAGCTTTTTGAGGTCCGGGGGCGGTTTGGAGACCCAGTACTTC. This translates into CASSFLRSGGGLETQYF.

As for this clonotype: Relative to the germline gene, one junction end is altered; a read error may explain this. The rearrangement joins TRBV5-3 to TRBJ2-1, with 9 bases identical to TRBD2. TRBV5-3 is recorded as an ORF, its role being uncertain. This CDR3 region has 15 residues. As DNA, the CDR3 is TGTGCCAGCAGCTTCATGGGACTAGCACCGGATGAGCAGTTCTTC. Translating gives CASSFMGLAPDEQFF.

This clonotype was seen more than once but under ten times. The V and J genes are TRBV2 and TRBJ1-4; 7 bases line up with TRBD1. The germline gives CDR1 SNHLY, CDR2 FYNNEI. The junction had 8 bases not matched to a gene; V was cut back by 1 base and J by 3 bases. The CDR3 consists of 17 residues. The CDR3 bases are TGTGCCAGCAGTGAAGAGGTGACAGGGAGTCCTAATGAAAAACTGTTTTTT. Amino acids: CASSEEVTGSPNEKLFF.

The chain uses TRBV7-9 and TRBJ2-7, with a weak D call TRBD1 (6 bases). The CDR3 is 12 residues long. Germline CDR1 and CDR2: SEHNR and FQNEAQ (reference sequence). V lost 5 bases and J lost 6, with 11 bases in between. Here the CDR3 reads CASSPDSREQYV. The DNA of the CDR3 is TGTGCCAGCAGCCCGGACAGTCGCGAGCAGTACGTC.

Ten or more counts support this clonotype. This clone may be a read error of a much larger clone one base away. In nucleotides, the CDR3 is TGTGCCAGCGAGAACACTGAAGCTTTCTTT. Encoded protein: CASENTEAFF. V and J are TRBV7-9 and TRBJ1-1; D gene unclear. CDR3 length: 10 amino acids. V was pared by 8 bases and J by 1 base, with 2 bases between. Per germline, CDR1 SEHNR and CDR2 FQNEAQ (reference sequence).

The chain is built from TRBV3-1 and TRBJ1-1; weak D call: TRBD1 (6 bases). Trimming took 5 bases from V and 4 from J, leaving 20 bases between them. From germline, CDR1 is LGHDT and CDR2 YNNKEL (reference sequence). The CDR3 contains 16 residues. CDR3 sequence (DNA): TGTGCCAGCAGCTCAAGAAAGGACAGAGACTCCACTGAAGCTTTCTTT. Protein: CASSSRKDRDSTEAFF.

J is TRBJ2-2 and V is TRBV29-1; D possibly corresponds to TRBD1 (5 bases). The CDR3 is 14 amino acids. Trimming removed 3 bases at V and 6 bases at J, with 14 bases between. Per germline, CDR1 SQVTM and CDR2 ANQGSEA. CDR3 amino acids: CSVEGQGSPGELFF. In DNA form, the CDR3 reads TGCAGCGTTGAGGGGCAGGGCTCGCCCGGGGAGCTGTTTTTT.

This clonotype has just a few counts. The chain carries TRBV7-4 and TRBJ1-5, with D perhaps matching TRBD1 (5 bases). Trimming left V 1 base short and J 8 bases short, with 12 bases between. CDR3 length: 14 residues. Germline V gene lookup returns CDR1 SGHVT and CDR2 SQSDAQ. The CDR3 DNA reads TGTGCCAGCAGCTTAGGGGCAGGGTCGGAGCCCCAGCATTTT. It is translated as CASSLGAGSEPQHF.

In nucleotides, the CDR3 is TGTGCCAGCAGTTTAACGGACGGTAGACGTTCACCCCTCCACTTT. Translating gives CASSLTDGRRSPLHF. The rearrangement uses TRBV28 and TRBJ1-6, with D uncertain. This CDR3 has 15 amino acids. V lost 2 bases to trimming and J lost 9 bases, with 14 bases between them. Germline-derived CDR1 and CDR2 are MDHEN and SYDVKM.